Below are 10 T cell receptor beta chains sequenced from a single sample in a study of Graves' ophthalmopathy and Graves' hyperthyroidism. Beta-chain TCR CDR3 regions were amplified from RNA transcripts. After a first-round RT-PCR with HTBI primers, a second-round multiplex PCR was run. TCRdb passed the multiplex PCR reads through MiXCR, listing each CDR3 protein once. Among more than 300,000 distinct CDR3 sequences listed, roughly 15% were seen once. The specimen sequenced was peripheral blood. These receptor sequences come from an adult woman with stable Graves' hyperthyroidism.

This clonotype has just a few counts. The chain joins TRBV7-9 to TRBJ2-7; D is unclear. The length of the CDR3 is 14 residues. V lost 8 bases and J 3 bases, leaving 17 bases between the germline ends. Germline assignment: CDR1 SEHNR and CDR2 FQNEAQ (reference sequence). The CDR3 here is CASSFDAALYEQYF. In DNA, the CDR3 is TGTGCCAGCTCCTTCGACGCGGCCCTCTACGAGCAGTACTTC. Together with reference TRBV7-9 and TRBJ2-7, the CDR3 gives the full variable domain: DTGVSQNPRHKITKRGQNVTFRCDPISEHNRLYWYRQTLGQGPEFLTYFQNEAQLEKSRLLSDRFSAERPKGSFSTLEIQRTEQGDSAMYLCASSFDAALYEQYFGPGTRLTVT.

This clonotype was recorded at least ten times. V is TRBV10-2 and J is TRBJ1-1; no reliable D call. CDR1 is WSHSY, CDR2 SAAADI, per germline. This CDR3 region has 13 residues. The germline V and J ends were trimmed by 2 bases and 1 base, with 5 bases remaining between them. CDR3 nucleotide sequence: TGCGCCAGCAGTGAGATCGGGAACACTGAAGCTTTCTTT. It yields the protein CASSEIGNTEAFF.

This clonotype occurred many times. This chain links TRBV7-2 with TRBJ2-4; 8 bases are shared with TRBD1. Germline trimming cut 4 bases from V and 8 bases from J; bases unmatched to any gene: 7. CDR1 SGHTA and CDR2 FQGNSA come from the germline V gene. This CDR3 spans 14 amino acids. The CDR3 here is CASSYRDRPDIQYF. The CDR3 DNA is TGTGCCAGCAGCTACCGGGACAGGCCGGACATTCAGTACTTC.

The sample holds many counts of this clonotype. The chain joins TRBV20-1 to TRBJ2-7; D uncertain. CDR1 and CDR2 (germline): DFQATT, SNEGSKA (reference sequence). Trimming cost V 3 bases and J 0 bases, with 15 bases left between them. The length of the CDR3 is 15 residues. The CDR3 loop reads CSASPRVWASYEQYF. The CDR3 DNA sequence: TGCAGTGCTAGCCCCCGGGTCTGGGCCTCCTACGAGCAGTACTTC.

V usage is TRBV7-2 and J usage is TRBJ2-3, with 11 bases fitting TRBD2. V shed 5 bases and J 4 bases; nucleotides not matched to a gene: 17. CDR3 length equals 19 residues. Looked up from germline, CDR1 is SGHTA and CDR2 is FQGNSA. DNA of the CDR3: TGTGCCAGCAGCCCCCCGGTGCGGCTACTAGCGGGAGTCTCAGATACGCAGTATTTT. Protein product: CASSPPVRLLAGVSDTQYF.

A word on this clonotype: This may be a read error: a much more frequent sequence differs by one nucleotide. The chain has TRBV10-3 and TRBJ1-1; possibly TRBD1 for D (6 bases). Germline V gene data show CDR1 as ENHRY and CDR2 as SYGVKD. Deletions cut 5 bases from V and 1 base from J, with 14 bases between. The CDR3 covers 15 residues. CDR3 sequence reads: CAISSWGARNTEAFF. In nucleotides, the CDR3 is TGTGCCATCAGTTCGTGGGGGGCCAGGAACACTGAAGCTTTCTTT.

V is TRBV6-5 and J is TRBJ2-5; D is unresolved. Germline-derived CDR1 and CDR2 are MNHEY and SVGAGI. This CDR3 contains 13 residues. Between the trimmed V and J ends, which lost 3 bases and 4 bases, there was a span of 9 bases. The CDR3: CASSYKLRETQYF. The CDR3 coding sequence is TGTGCCAGCAGTTATAAGTTACGAGAGACCCAGTACTTC.

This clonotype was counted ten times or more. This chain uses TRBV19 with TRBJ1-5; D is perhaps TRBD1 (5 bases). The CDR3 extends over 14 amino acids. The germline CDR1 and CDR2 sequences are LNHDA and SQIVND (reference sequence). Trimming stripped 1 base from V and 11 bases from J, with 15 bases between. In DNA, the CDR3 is TGTGCCAGTAGTATAGCGGCAGGGAAGTTGACCCAGCATTTT. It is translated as CASSIAAGKLTQHF.

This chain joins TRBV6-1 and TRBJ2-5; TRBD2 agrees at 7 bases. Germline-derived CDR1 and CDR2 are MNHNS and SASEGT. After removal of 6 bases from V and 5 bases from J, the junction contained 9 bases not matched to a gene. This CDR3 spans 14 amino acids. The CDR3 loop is CASSGLWGGETQYF. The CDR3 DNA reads TGTGCCAGCAGCGGGCTTTGGGGGGGTGAGACCCAGTACTTC.

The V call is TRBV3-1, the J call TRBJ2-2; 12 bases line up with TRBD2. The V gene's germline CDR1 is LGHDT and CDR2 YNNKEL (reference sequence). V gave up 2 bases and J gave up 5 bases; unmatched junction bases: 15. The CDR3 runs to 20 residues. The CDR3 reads CASSQTPSRTSGIVTGELFF. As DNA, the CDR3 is TGTGCCAGCAGCCAAACCCCCTCGCGGACTAGCGGGATAGTGACCGGGGAGCTGTTTTTT. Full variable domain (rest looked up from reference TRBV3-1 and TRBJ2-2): DTAVSQTPKYLVTQMGNDKSIKCEQNLGHDTMYWYKQDSKKFLKIMFSYNNKELIINETVPNRFSPKSPDKAHLNLHINSLELGDSAVYFCASSQTPSRTSGIVTGELFFGEGSRLTVL.